This paragraph covers one T cell receptor beta chain sequence. Its antigen is not identified. This clone may be a read error of a much larger clone one base away. As it was prepared, the TCRbeta library received unique molecular identifiers. TCRdb re-called the PCR reads with MiXCR, one entry per CDR3 protein. The sample includes some 76,000 distinct CDR3 sequences, roughly a tenth of them seen just once. CDR3 length equals 13 residues. Germline V gene sequence: CDR1 MNHEY, CDR2 SMNVEV (reference sequence). The sample originates from a study of T-cell reconstitution after alpha-beta-depleted transplantation in children. Findings and limits, study-wide: Several hundred graft clones that had expanded were reportedly the source of alpha-beta T cells about two months after transplant. Diversity of TCRbeta at day 60 was high in some patients, arising from surviving recipient T cells and thymic progenitors.

This receptor was identified in a boy aged 5-17 years with acute myeloid leukemia, due to receive a stem cell transplant. This specimen consisted of PBMCs, obtained before TCRalphabeta/CD19-depleted stem cell transplant. This rearrangement joins TRBV27 to TRBJ2-5, with D possibly matching TRBD1 (5 bases). CDR3: CASSWGRQETQNF. CDR3 nucleotide sequence: TGTGCCAGCAGTTGGGGCCGCCAAGAGACCCAGAACTTC.